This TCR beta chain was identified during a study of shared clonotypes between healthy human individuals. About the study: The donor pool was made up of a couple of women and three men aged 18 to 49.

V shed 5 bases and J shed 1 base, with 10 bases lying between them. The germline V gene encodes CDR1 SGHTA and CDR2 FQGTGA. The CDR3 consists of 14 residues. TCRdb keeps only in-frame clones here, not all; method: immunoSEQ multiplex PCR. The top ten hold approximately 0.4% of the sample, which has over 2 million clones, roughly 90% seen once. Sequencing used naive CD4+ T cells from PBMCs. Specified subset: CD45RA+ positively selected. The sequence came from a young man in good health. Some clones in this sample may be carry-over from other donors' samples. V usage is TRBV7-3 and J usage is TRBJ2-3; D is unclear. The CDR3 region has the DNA TGTGCCAGCAGCCCCACGGCGCGCACAGATACGCAGTATTTT. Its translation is CASSPTARTDTQYF.